This entry is about one T cell receptor (beta chain). What it recognizes is unknown. J lost 5 bases, V lost 3 bases, and 1 base had no gene match. Germline loops: CDR1 ENHRY, CDR2 SYGVKD. The CDR3 runs 14 residues. This entry is derived from a study of blood T cells in healthy people across ages. Study-wide findings and caveats: Reliance upon unsorted PBMCs precluded definitive naive versus antigen-experienced comparison.

Through a sample-barcoded 5' primer and a J-beta primer mix, a second PCR was run for roughly 6 to 11 cycles. MiXCR, applied by TCRdb to the 5' RACE reads, yields one record per CDR3 protein. The data show 1.5 million to 2 million distinct CDR3 sequences, with around 50% seen just once and over 2% held by the top ten. Sequenced: blood. The source is a woman in her thirties or forties in good health. The V call is TRBV10-3, the J call TRBJ2-5, with 12 nucleotides matching TRBD2. CDR3 coding DNA: TGTGCCATCAGTGACGGGACTAGCGGGGAGACCCAGTACTTC. This encodes CAISDGTSGETQYF.